The present entry profiles one T cell receptor (beta chain) with its context. The antigen is undetermined. These data are taken from a study of T cell responses to AZD1222 COVID-19 vaccine. Study-wide results and caveats: Vaccine-associated CD4 TCRs ranged over spike, dominating at 160-218 and 743-854. Just a handful of AZD1222 recipients tested seropositive at baseline.

This CDR3 has 14 amino acids. Germline assignment: CDR1 SGHNT and CDR2 YYREEE (reference sequence). Trimming removed 0 bases at V and 3 bases at J, with 9 bases between. Some clones are missing from TCRdb's copy, which holds only in-frame ones; the method was immunoSEQ multiplex PCR. The sample shows over 150,000 clones, around 89% of them seen only once. This sample comprised peripheral blood, obtained on day 0 of AZD1222 vaccination. The genes are TRBV5-4 and TRBJ1-1; perhaps TRBD1 as D (5 bases). This receptor was taken from an adult in good health. The CDR3 DNA is TGTGCCAGCAGCTTGGGGGGACGGGACACTGAAGCTTTCTTT. Its protein is CASSLGGRDTEAFF.